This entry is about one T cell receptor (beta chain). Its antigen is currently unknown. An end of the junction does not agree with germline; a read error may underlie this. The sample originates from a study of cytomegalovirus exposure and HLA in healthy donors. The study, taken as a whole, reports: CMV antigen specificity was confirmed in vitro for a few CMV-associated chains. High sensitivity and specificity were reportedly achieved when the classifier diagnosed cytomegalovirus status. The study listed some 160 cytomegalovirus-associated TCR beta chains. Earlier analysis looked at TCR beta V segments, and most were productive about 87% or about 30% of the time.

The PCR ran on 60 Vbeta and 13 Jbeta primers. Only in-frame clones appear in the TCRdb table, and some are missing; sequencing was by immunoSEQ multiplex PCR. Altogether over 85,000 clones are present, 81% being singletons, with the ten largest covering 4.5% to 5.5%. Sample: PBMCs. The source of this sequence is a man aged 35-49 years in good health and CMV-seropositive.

CDR3 residues: CASSEKASKRVVF. CDR3 in DNA: TGTGCCAGCAGTGAAAAGGCCTCCAAGAGGGTTGTCTTT. The gene calls are TRBV25-1 and TRBJ1-1, with unresolved D. The CDR3 runs to 13 residues. CDR1 and CDR2 (germline): MGHDK, SYGVNS.